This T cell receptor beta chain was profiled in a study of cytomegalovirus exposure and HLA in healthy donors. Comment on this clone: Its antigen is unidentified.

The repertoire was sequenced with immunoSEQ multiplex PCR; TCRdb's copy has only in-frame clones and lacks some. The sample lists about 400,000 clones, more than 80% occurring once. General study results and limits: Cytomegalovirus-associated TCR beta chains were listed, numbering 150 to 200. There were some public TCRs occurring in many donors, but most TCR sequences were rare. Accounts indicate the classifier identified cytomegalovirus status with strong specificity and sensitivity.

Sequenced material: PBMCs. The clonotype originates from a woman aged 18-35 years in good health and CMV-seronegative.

Written as DNA, the CDR3 is TGTGCCAGCAGTTACACCGGCAGGATCGAGGAGCAGTACTTC. Its translation: CASSYTGRIEEQYF. The genes are TRBV6-5 and TRBJ2-7; D unclear. V lost 2 bases, J lost 7 bases, and 15 bases lay in between. Germline V gene sequence: CDR1 MNHEY, CDR2 SVGAGI. CDR3 length: 14 amino acids.